Following are 6 T cell receptor beta chains from one sample sequenced in a study of T cell responses to AZD1222 COVID-19 vaccine. Here immunoSEQ multiplex PCR was the method, and the copy in TCRdb shows in-frame clones only, minus some. Of about 100,000 clones detected, around 94% appear once; the ten largest clones hold less than 2.5%. Sequences were derived from peripheral blood, sampled on day 0 of AZD1222 vaccination. The origin of the receptors is an adult in good health.

The chain uses TRBV19 and TRBJ2-7, with TRBD1 matching 8 bases. The CDR3 runs 15 residues. Germline V lookup: CDR1 LNHDA, CDR2 SQIVND (reference sequence). Trimming cost V 6 bases and J 2 bases; bases outside gene matches: 9. Here the CDR3 reads CASSLRGGQAYEQYF. CDR3 bases: TGTGCCAGTAGCCTCCGTGGGGGACAGGCCTACGAGCAGTACTTC.

The chain couples TRBV11-3 to TRBJ2-7; D gene unclear. V was trimmed by 5 bases and J by 3 bases, leaving 5 bases between them. This CDR3 region has 11 residues. Germline V lookup: CDR1 SGHNT, CDR2 YENEEA. The CDR3 protein is CASSLNYEQYF. For the CDR3, the DNA is TGTGCCAGCAGCCTAAACTACGAGCAGTACTTC.

This sequence joins TRBV10-3 and TRBJ2-7, with D unresolved. The CDR3 totals 12 residues. Trimming took off 3 bases at V and 7 bases at J, with 10 bases between the two ends. Looked up from germline, CDR1 is ENHRY and CDR2 is SYGVKD. CDR3 loop: CAISETVGEQYF. CDR3 DNA: TGTGCCATCAGTGAAACGGTCGGTGAGCAGTACTTC.

The chain combines TRBV6-5 with TRBJ1-1; TRBD1 is a possible D gene (5 bases). V dropped 2 bases and J dropped 7 bases, with 14 bases sitting between them. CDR3 length: 14 amino acids. In germline, CDR1 is MNHEY, CDR2 SVGAGI. CDR3 sequence reads: CASSYRQGKYEAFF. In nucleotides, the CDR3 is TGTGCCAGCAGTTACAGGCAGGGTAAATATGAAGCTTTCTTT.

V is TRBV4-3 and J is TRBJ1-2; D call uncertain. CDR3 size: 14 residues. The V gene lost 0 bases and the J gene lost 3 bases, with 8 bases spanning the gap. Germline V gene sequence: CDR1 LGHNA, CDR2 YSLEER. The CDR3 is CASSQDFLDYGYTF. The DNA of the CDR3 is TGCGCCAGCAGCCAAGATTTCTTAGACTATGGCTACACCTTC.

The CDR3 DNA reads TGTGCCAGCAGCTTAAGCGGGAGGAACGAGCAGTACTTC. This gives the protein CASSLSGRNEQYF. V and J are TRBV7-8 and TRBJ2-7, with TRBD2 identical over 9 bases. The germline V gene encodes CDR1 SGHVS and CDR2 FQNEAQ. The CDR3 extends over 13 amino acids. V lost 2 bases to trimming and J lost 5 bases; unmatched junction nucleotides: 1.